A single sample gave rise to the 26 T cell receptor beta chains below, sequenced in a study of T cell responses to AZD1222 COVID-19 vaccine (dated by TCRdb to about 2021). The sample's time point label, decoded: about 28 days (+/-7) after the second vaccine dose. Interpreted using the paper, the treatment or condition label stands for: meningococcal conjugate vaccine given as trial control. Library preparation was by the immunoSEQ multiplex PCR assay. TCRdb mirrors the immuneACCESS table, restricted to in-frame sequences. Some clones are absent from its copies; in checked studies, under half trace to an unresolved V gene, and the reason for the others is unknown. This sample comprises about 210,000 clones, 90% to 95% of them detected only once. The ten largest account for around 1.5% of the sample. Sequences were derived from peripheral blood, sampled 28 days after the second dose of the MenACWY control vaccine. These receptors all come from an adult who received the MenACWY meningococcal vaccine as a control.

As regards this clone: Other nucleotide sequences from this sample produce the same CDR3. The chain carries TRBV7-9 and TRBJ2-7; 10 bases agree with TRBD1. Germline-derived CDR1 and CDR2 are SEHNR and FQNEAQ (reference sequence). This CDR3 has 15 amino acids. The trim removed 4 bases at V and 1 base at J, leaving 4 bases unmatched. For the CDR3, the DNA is TGTGCCAGCAGCTCCCCGGGACAGGGGTCCTACGAGCAGTACTTC. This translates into CASSSPGQGSYEQYF.

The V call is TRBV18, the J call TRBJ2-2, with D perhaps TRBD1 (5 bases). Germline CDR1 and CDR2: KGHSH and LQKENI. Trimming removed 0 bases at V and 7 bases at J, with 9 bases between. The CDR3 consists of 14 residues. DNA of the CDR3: TGTGCCAGCTCACCACCCCAGGGTAACGGGGAGCTGTTTTTT. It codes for CASSPPQGNGELFF.

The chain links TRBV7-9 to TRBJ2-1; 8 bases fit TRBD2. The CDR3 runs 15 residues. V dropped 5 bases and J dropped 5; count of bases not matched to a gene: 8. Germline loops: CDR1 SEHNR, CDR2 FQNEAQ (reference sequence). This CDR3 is CASSTGTRGHNEQFF. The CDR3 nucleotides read TGTGCCAGCAGCACCGGGACTAGAGGCCACAATGAGCAGTTCTTC.

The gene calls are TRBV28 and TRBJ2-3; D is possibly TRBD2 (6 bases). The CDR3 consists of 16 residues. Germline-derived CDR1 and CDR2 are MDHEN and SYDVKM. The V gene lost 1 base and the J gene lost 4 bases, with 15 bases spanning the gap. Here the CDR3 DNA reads TGTGCCAGCAGTTTATACCGGGACTTTCTGGCAGATACGCAGTATTTT. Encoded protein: CASSLYRDFLADTQYF.

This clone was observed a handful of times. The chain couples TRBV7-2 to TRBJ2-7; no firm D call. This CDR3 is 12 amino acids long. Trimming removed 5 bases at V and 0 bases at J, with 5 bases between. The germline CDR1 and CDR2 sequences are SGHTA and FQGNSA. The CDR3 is CASSPSSYEQYF. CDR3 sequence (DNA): TGTGCCAGCAGCCCGAGCTCCTACGAGCAGTACTTC.

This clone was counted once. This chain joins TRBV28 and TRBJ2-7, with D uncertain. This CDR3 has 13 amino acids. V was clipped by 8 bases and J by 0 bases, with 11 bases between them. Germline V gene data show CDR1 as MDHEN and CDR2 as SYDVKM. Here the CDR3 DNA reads TGTGCCAGCGGCCCCCTTTACTCCTACGAGCAGTACTTC. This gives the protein CASGPLYSYEQYF.

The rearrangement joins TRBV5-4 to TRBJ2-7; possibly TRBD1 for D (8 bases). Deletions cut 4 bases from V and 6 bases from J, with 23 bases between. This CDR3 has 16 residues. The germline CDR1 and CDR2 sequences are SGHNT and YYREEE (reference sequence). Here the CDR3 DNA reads TGTGCCAGCAGCCCCGATATTAACAGGGGGGGCAGCGAGCAGTACTTC. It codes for CASSPDINRGGSEQYF.

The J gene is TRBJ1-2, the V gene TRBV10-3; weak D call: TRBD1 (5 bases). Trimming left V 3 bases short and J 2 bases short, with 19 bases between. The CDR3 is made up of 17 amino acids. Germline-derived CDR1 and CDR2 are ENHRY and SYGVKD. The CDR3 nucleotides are TGTGCCATCAGTGACCCCCAATTGGGGGGACGGAACTATGGCTACACCTTC. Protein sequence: CAISDPQLGGRNYGYTF.

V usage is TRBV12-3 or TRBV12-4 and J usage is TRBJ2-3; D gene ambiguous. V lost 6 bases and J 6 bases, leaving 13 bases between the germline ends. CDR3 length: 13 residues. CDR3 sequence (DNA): TGTGCCAGCAGCCATACTCGGTCGGATACGCAGTATTTT. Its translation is CASSHTRSDTQYF.

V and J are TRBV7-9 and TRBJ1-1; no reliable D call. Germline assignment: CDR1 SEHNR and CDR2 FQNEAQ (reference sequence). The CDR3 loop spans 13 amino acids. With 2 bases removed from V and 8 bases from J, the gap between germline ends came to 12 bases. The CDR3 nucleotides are TGTGCCAGCAGCTTATCACAGAACAACGAAGCTTTCTTT. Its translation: CASSLSQNNEAFF.

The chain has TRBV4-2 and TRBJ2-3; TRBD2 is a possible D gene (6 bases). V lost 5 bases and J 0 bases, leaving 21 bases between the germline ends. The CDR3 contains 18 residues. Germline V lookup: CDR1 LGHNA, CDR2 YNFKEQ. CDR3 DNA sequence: TGTGCCAGCAGCGAAATGTGGGCAGGAGGGGCTAGCACAGATACGCAGTATTTT. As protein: CASSEMWAGGASTDTQYF.

The CDR3 region is CASSESQAGDYGYTF. The CDR3 nucleotides read TGCGCCAGCAGTGAGTCTCAGGCGGGAGACTATGGCTACACCTTC. The V gene is TRBV10-2, the J gene TRBJ1-2, with D unresolved. Germline values: CDR1 WSHSY, CDR2 SAAADI. V was clipped by 0 bases and J by 3 bases, with 11 bases between them. The CDR3 length is 15 residues.

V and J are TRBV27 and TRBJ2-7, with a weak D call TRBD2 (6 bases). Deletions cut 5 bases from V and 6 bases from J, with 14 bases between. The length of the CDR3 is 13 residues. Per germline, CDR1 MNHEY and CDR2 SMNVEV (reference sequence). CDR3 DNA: TGTGCCAGCAGTCGAAGAGGAGGGCGCGAGCAGTACTTC. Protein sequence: CASSRRGGREQYF.

CDR3 DNA sequence: TGTGCCAGCAGTGAAGTAGGGTTGGGGAACACTGAAGCTTTCTTT. This gives the protein CASSEVGLGNTEAFF. The gene calls are TRBV6-1 and TRBJ1-1; no clear D. The CDR3 spans 15 residues. With 1 base removed from V and 1 base from J, the gap between germline ends came to 10 bases. The germline gives CDR1 MNHNS, CDR2 SASEGT.

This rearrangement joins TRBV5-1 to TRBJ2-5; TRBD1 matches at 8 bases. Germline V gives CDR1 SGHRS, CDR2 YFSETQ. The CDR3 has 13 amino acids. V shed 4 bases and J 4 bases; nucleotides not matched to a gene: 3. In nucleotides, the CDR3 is TGCGCCAGCAGCCACGGACAGGGAGAGACCCAGTACTTC. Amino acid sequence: CASSHGQGETQYF.

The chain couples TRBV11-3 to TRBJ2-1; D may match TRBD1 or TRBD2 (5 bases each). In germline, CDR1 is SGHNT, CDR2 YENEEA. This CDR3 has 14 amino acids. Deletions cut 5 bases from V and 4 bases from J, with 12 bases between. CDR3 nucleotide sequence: TGTGCCAGCAGCCCACGGGGCTTGTACAATGAGCAGTTCTTC. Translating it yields CASSPRGLYNEQFF.

The DNA for the CDR3 is TGTGCCAGCAGTCCGCGGACGGTTCAAGCTGGAAACACCATATATTTT. Translation gives CASSPRTVQAGNTIYF. The chain couples TRBV27 to TRBJ1-3, with unresolved D. From germline, CDR1 is MNHEY and CDR2 SMNVEV (reference sequence). The CDR3 is 16 amino acids. V was trimmed by 5 bases and J by 2 bases, leaving 16 bases between them.

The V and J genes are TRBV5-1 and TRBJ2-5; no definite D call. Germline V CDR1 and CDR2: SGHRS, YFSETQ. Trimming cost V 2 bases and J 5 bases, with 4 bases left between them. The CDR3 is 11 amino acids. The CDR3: CASSLTETQYF. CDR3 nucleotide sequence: TGCGCCAGCAGCTTAACTGAGACCCAGTACTTC.

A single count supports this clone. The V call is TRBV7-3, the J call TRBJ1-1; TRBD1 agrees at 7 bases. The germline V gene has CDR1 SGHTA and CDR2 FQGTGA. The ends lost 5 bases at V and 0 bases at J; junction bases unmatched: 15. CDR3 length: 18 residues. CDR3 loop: CASSAYPMGGTVNTEAFF. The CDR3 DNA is TGTGCCAGCAGCGCATACCCAATGGGGGGGACAGTGAACACTGAAGCTTTCTTT. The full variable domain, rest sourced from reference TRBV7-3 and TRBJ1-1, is GAGVSQTPSNKVTEKGKYVELRCDPISGHTALYWYRQSLGQGPEFLIYFQGTGAADDSGLPNDRFFAVRPEGSVSTLKIQRTERGDSAVYLCASSAYPMGGTVNTEAFFGQGTRLTVV.

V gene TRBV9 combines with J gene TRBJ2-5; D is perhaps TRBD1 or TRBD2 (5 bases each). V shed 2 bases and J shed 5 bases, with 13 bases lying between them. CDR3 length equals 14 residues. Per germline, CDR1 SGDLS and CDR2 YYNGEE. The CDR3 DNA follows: TGTGCCAGCAGCGTTACTGAGGGACGGGAGACCCAGTACTTC. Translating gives CASSVTEGRETQYF.

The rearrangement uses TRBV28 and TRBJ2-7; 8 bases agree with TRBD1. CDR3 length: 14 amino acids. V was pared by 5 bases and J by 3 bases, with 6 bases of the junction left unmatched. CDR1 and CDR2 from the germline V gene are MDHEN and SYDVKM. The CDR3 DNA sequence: TGTGCCAGCAGTCAAGCCGGGACAGGCTACGAGCAGTACTTC. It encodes CASSQAGTGYEQYF.

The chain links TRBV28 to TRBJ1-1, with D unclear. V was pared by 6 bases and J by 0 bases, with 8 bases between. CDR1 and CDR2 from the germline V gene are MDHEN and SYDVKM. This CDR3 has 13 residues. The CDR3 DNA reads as TGTGCCAGCAGGGAACAGATGAACACTGAAGCTTTCTTT. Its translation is CASREQMNTEAFF.

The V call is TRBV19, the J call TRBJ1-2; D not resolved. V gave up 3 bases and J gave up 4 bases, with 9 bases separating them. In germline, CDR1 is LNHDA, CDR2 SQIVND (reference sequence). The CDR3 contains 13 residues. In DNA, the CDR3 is TGTGCCAGTAGTATTGGAGATATCTATGGCTACACCTTC. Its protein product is CASSIGDIYGYTF.

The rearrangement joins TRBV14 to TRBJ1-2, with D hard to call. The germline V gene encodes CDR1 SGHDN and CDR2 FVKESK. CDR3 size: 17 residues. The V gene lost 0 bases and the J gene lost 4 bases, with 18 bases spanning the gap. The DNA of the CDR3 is TGTGCCAGCAGCCAAGATGTGACCCCTAACGGACTCTATGGCTACACCTTC. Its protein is CASSQDVTPNGLYGYTF. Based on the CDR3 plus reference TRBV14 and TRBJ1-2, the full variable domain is EAGVTQFPSHSVIEKGQTVTLRCDPISGHDNLYWYRRVMGKEIKFLLHFVKESKQDESGMPNNRFLAERTGGTYSTLKVQPAELEDSGVYFCASSQDVTPNGLYGYTFGSGTRLTVV.

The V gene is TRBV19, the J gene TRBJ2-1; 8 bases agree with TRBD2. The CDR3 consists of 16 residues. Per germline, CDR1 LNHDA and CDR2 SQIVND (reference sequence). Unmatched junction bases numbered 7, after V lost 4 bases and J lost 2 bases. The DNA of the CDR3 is TGTGCCAGTAGTACTGGCGGGGGGTGGACCTACAATGAGCAGTTCTTC. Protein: CASSTGGGWTYNEQFF.

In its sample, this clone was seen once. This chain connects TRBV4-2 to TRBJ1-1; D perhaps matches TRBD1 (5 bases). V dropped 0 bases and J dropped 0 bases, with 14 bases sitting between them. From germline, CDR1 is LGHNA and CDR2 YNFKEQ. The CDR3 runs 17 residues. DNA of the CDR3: TGTGCCAGCAGCCAAGAGGCCCTGGGACCAATGAACACTGAAGCTTTCTTT. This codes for CASSQEALGPMNTEAFF.